This T cell receptor (beta chain) was identified during a study of OX40 agonist ivuxolimab in advanced cancers. Method: immunoSEQ multiplex PCR; TCRdb's copy keeps in-frame clones and lacks some. The sample comprises more than 60,000 clones, more than 75% of which are singletons, and 0.3% to 0.4% rests with the top ten. Findings and caveats of the study: CD8+ T cells showed, on average, more clonal expansion than CD4+ cells. Low normalized clonal expansion also occurred in some nonresponding patients. Among the lowest peripheral clonal expansion occurred in 0.1-3.0 mg/kg partial responders.

CDR1 and CDR2 (germline): MGHRA, YSYEKL. The germline V and J ends were trimmed by 0 bases and 2 bases, with 8 bases remaining between them. This CDR3 region has 15 residues. Of note for this clone: Antigen specificity is unknown. Other DNA sequences in this sample translate to the same CDR3.

Anyone with autoimmune disease history or systemic immunosuppression was excluded. The sample was CD4+ or CD8+ T cells sorted from blood, taken in a trial of the OX40 agonist ivuxolimab. This receptor was taken from an adult with an advanced solid tumor such as melanoma, head and neck, liver or kidney cancer. The chain couples TRBV4-1 to TRBJ1-5; no firm D call. The CDR3 is CASSQDPQGNQPQHF. CDR3 bases: TGCGCCAGCAGCCAAGATCCCCAGGGCAATCAGCCCCAGCATTTT.